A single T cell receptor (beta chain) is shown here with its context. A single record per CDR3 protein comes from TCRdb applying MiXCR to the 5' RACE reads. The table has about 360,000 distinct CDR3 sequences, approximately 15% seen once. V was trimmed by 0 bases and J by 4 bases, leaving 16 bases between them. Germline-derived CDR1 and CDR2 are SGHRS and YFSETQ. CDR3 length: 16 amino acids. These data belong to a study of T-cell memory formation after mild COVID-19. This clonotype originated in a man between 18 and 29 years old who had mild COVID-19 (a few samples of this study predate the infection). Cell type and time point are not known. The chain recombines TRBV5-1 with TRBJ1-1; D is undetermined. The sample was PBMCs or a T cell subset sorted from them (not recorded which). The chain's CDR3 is CASSLDSPSLGTEAFF. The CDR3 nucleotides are TGCGCCAGCAGCTTGGACAGCCCTTCATTAGGCACTGAAGCTTTCTTT.